A selection of T cell receptor beta chains follows, all from one sample in a study of cytomegalovirus exposure and HLA in healthy donors. Using immunoSEQ multiplex PCR, the repertoire was profiled, and TCRdb retains in-frame clones only, with some absent. This sample has 110,000 to 150,000 clones, with about 80% found just once. The sample taken for sequencing was PBMCs. These receptors were obtained from a man aged 40-49 years in good health and CMV-seropositive. The CDR3 runs from the conserved cysteine through the conserved F or W. The order of the fields is clone size, J gene, D gene, V gene, CDR3 protein, CDR3 DNA. The D gene is left open where the match is weak. Rows may omit the clone size; those that give it use once, few, many or a size class.

NA | TRBJ1-3 | NA | TRBV5-1 | CASSLGQGNTIYF | TGCGCCAGCAGCTTGGGGCAGGGGAACACCATATATTTT
NA | TRBJ2-7 | NA | TRBV21-1 | CASIRSSQGPSYEQYF | TGTGCCAGCATCCGATCTTCACAGGGCCCCTCCTACGAGCAGTACTTC
NA | TRBJ2-1 | TRBD2 | TRBV30 | CAWSGLADNEQFF | TGTGCCTGGAGCGGACTAGCGGACAATGAGCAGTTCTTC
NA | TRBJ2-7 | NA | TRBV5-1 | CASSSPPTNRQYF | TGCGCCAGCAGCTCCCCCCCGACAAATCGGCAGTACTTC
NA | TRBJ1-1 | NA | TRBV21-1 | CASSKGEEGGGKVDTEAFF | TGTGCCAGCAGCAAAGGGGAGGAGGGAGGGGGTAAGGTGGACACTGAAGCTTTCTTT
NA | TRBJ2-3 | TRBD2 | TRBV6-1 | CASSDLLGTSSATDTQYF | TGTGCCAGCAGTGACTTACTTGGGACTAGCTCAGCCACAGATACGCAGTATTTT
once | TRBJ2-3 | NA | TRBV7-3 | CASSIDYANTQYF | TGTGCCAGCAGCATCGACTACGCAAATACGCAGTATTTT
once | TRBJ1-1 | NA | TRBV25-1 | CASSVGQNTEAFF | TGTGCCAGCAGTGTGGGACAGAACACTGAAGCTTTCTTT
once | TRBJ1-1 | NA | TRBV11-2 | CASRRPGGREGLKAFF | TGTGCCAGCAGGAGGCCCGGGGGTAGGGAGGGACTGAAAGCTTTCTTT
NA | TRBJ2-1 | NA | TRBV6-5 | CASSYSGGSYNEQFF | TGTGCCAGCAGTTACAGTGGGGGGTCCTACAATGAGCAGTTCTTC
NA | TRBJ1-2 | NA | TRBV27 | CASSLSRVGGYTF | TGTGCCAGCAGTTTATCCAGGGTTGGTGGCTACACCTTC